This TCR beta chain was captured by sequencing in a study of regulatory T cells in long-lasting Graves disease. Time point of the sample: newly diagnosed GD, antithyroid drugs for less than 3 months. PBMC RNA was the source of the TCR library. The EDTA tubes were filled with 8 to 9.5 milliliters of drawn peripheral blood. This clonotype was observed a few times. The germline V gene has CDR1 GTSNPN and CDR2 SVGIG (reference sequence). This CDR3 region has 10 residues. Trimming removed 5 bases at V and 5 bases at J, with 7 bases between. Through Arm-PCR of CDR3 regions and iRepertoire HTBI primers, TCR beta libraries were built. TCRdb reprocessed the multiplex PCR reads with MiXCR, giving one entry per CDR3 protein. The data contain around 450,000 distinct CDR3 sequences, 15% of them singletons. The same data also contributed to another study, on T cells in Graves' hyperthyroidism and ophthalmopathy. That paper adds: Lactation, pregnancy, other autoimmune disease or uncontrolled infection led to exclusion of patients.

This sequence joins TRBV30 and TRBJ2-7; D call uncertain. The sequencing used peripheral blood mononuclear cells (PBMCs), collected at new diagnosis, from a patient treated with antithyroid drugs. This clonotype was obtained from a woman aged 30 to 39 with Graves disease. CDR3 region: CAWGRNEQYF. As DNA, the CDR3 is TGTGCCTGGGGACGGAACGAGCAGTACTTC.